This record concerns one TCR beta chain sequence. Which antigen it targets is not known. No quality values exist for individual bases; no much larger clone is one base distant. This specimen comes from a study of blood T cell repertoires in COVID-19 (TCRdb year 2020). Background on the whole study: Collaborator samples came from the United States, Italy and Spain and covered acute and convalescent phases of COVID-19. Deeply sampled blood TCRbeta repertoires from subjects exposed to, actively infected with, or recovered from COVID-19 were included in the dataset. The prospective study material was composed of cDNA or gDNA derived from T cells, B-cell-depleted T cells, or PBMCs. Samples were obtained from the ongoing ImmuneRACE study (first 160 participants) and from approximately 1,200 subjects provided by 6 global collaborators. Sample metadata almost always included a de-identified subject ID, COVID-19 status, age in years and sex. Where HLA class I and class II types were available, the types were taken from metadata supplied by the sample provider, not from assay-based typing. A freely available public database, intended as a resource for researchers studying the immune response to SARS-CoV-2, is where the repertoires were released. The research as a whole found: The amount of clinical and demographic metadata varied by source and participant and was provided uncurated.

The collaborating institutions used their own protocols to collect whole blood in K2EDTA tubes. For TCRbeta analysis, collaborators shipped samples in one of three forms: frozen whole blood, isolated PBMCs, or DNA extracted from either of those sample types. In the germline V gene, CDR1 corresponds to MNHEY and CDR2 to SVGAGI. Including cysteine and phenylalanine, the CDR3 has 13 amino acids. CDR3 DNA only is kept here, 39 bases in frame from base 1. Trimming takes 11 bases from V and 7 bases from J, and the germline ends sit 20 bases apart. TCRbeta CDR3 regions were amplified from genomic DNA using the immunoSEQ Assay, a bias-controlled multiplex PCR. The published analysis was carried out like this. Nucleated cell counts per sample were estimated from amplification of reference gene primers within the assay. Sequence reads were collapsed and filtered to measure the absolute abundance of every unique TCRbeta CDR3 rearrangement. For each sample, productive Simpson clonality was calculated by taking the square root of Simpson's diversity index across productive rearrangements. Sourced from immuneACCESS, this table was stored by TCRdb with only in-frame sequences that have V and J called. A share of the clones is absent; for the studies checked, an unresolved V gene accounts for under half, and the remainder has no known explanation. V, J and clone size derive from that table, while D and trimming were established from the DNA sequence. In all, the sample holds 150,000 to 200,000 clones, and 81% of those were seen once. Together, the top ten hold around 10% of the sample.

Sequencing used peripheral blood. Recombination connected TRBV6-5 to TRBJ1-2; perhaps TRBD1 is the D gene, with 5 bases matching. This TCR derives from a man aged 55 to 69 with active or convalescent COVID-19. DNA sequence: TGTGCCCTCTACTCCGGGACTAGTGGTGGCTACACCTTC. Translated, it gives CALYSGTSGGYTF.